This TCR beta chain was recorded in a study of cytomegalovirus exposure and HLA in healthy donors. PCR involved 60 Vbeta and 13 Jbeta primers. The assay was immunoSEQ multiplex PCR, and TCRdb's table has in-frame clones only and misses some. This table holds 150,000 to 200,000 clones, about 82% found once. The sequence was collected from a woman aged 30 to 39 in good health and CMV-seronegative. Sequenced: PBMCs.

This chain's CDR3 is CASSLAGFNGYTF. The CDR3 nucleotides are TGTGCCAGCAGCCTCGCCGGGTTCAATGGCTACACCTTC. V is TRBV9 and J is TRBJ1-2; D not resolved. There are 13 residues in the CDR3. Per germline, CDR1 SGDLS and CDR2 YYNGEE. The V end was cut by 4 bases, the J end by 6 bases, with 13 bases between.